These 21 T cell receptor beta chains share one sample of origin, sequenced in a study of PD-L1 blockade in urothelial cancer. The data were produced by immunoSEQ multiplex PCR, yet TCRdb's version contains in-frame clones alone and is incomplete. The sample has about 80,000 clones; around 85% are singletons. This sample's time point: pretreatment peripheral blood. Sample: PBMCs, taken around atezolizumab (anti-PD-L1) treatment. These receptors were collected from a man aged 40-55 years with urothelial cancer.

The CDR3 bases are TGTGCCAGCAGTTTCCCCAGAACAGGGGGGAGCGAGACCCAGTACTTC. Protein product: CASSFPRTGGSETQYF. This chain links TRBV28 with TRBJ2-5, with 8 bases lining up with TRBD1. CDR3 length: 16 amino acids. V trimming: 3 bases; J trimming: 5 bases; junction bases outside the gene matches: 11. From germline, CDR1 is MDHEN and CDR2 SYDVKM.

This clone was counted once. This chain joins TRBV14 and TRBJ2-7; 9 bases map to TRBD2. From germline, CDR1 is SGHDN and CDR2 FVKESK. V gave up 2 bases and J gave up 4 bases; unmatched junction bases: 12. The CDR3 is 17 amino acids. CDR3 protein: CASSQLRGSGGGYEQYF. The CDR3, as DNA: TGTGCCAGCAGCCAACTCCGGGGTAGCGGGGGTGGATACGAGCAGTACTTC.

V gene TRBV5-5 combines with J gene TRBJ2-2; 10 bases are a match to TRBD1. The CDR3 has 16 amino acids. J gave up 2 bases and V 3 bases, and 4 bases lay outside the gene matches. The V gene's germline CDR1 is SGHKS and CDR2 YYEKEE (reference sequence). The CDR3 region has the DNA TGTGCCAGCAGCTCCTGGACAGGGGGAAACACCGGGGAGCTGTTTTTT. This encodes CASSSWTGGNTGELFF.

J is TRBJ2-5 and V is TRBV7-2; D is undetermined. Germline V gene data show CDR1 as SGHTA and CDR2 as FQGNSA. This CDR3 contains 15 residues. The ends were cut back, 7 bases at V and 1 base at J, with 16 bases in the middle. The CDR3: CASTSLGVSQETQYF. As DNA, the CDR3 is TGTGCCAGCACCAGCTTGGGCGTGTCCCAAGAGACCCAGTACTTC. Supplemented by reference TRBV7-2 and TRBJ2-5, the full variable domain reads GAGVSQSPSNKVTEKGKDVELRCDPISGHTALYWYRQSLGQGLEFLIYFQGNSAPDKSGLPSDRFSAERTGGSVSTLTIQRTQQEDSAVYLCASTSLGVSQETQYFGPGTRLLVL.

The chain recombines TRBV7-6 with TRBJ2-7, with unresolved D. This CDR3 has 14 amino acids. Germline V CDR1 and CDR2: SGHVS, FNYEAQ. V was pared by 2 bases and J by 4 bases, with 12 bases between. This chain's CDR3 is CASSLLPSEYEQYF. In DNA, the CDR3 is TGTGCCAGCAGCTTACTGCCCTCGGAGTACGAGCAGTACTTC.

The chain carries TRBV19 and TRBJ1-1; D is unclear. This CDR3 has 15 residues. Germline values: CDR1 LNHDA, CDR2 SQIVND (reference sequence). Trimming removed 7 bases at V and 4 bases at J, with 19 bases between. CDR3 protein: CASKGGRLGGTEAFF. The DNA of the CDR3 is TGTGCCAGTAAGGGTGGGAGGCTAGGAGGCACTGAAGCTTTCTTT.

The chain uses TRBV28 and TRBJ1-1; possibly TRBD1 for D (6 bases). CDR1 and CDR2 (germline): MDHEN, SYDVKM. The CDR3 extends over 12 amino acids. V was pared by 7 bases and J by 3 bases, with 9 bases between. DNA for the CDR3: TGTGCCAGCAAGGGGGGGGACACTGAAGCTTTCTTT. This codes for CASKGGDTEAFF.

The J gene is TRBJ2-3, the V gene TRBV27; the D is unclear. The germline gives CDR1 MNHEY, CDR2 SMNVEV (reference sequence). The CDR3 has 15 residues. Trimming shortened V by 5 bases and J by 2 bases, and 14 bases separated the two germline ends. CDR3 coding DNA: TGTGCCAGCAGTCCAGAGGTTTCCCTCACAGATACGCAGTATTTT. Its protein is CASSPEVSLTDTQYF.

The chain has TRBV5-4 and TRBJ2-1; D may be TRBD1 (6 bases). The CDR3 covers 14 residues. Germline V lookup: CDR1 SGHNT, CDR2 YYREEE (reference sequence). Trimming took off 1 base at V and 7 bases at J, with 12 bases between the two ends. CDR3 protein: CASSLREGTNEQFF. In DNA form, the CDR3 reads TGTGCCAGCAGCTTGCGGGAAGGGACAAATGAGCAGTTCTTC.

J is TRBJ2-1 and V is TRBV10-3, with a weak D call TRBD2 (5 bases). CDR1 and CDR2 from the germline V gene are ENHRY and SYGVKD. V shed 4 bases and J shed 10 bases, with 11 bases lying between them. CDR3 size: 12 residues. CDR3 sequence: CAISVASREQFF. The CDR3 DNA follows: TGTGCCATCAGTGTTGCTAGCAGGGAGCAGTTCTTC.

The chain combines TRBV6-4 with TRBJ1-1; D is unresolved. CDR3 length: 14 residues. The germline CDR1 and CDR2 sequences are MRHNA and SNTAGT. The V end lost 3 bases, the J end lost 4 bases, and 12 bases lay between the germline ends. In nucleotides, the CDR3 is TGTGCCAGCAGTGAGGAGTTGGCGAGCACTGAAGCTTTCTTT. It yields the protein CASSEELASTEAFF.

This clone was counted between two and nine times. The chain is built from TRBV4-1 and TRBJ2-1; 8 bases line up with TRBD2. The CDR3 consists of 13 residues. Looked up from germline, CDR1 is MGHRA and CDR2 is YSYEKL. After removal of 3 bases from V and 10 bases from J, the junction contained 5 bases not matched to a gene. CDR3 DNA: TGCGCCAGCAGCCACCCCGGGGGGGTCGAGCAGTTCTTC. As protein: CASSHPGGVEQFF.

The chain joins TRBV27 to TRBJ2-7, with D maybe TRBD1 (5 bases). V shed 4 bases and J shed 1 base, with 8 bases lying between them. The CDR3 is 13 residues long. The germline gives CDR1 MNHEY, CDR2 SMNVEV (reference sequence). CDR3 DNA sequence: TGTGCCAGCAGTTCCAGGGCGTCCTACGAGCAGTACTTC. Protein product: CASSSRASYEQYF.

The chain has TRBV29-1 and TRBJ1-3; D is ambiguous. V was trimmed by 4 bases and J by 4 bases, leaving 11 bases between them. The CDR3 loop spans 13 amino acids. CDR1 is SQVTM, CDR2 ANQGSEA, per germline. CDR3 nucleotide sequence: TGCAGCGTTGGAGGCGGCCTCGGAAACACCATATATTTT. It is translated as CSVGGGLGNTIYF.

This chain uses TRBV28 with TRBJ1-3; a weak D match, TRBD1 (5 bases). V gave up 11 bases and J gave up 4 bases, with 18 bases separating them. The germline V gene encodes CDR1 MDHEN and CDR2 SYDVKM. The CDR3 covers 14 residues. The chain's CDR3 is CAVPSPPGGNTIYF. The CDR3 DNA is TGTGCCGTCCCCTCCCCCCCAGGGGGAAACACCATATATTTT.

This clone was picked up one time. The chain employs TRBV28 and TRBJ1-1; weak D call: TRBD1 (5 bases). With 5 bases removed from V and 5 bases from J, the gap between germline ends came to 21 bases. Germline lookup yields CDR1 MDHEN and CDR2 SYDVKM. The CDR3 loop spans 16 amino acids. The CDR3 region is CASSAPGTAKRTEAFF. The DNA for the CDR3 is TGTGCCAGCAGTGCCCCCGGGACTGCTAAGCGAACTGAAGCTTTCTTT.

The chain recombines TRBV19 with TRBJ2-3; 9 bases fit TRBD1. The CDR3 totals 14 residues. J was trimmed by 5 bases and V by 6 bases; bases with no gene match: 6. Germline-derived CDR1 and CDR2 are LNHDA and SQIVND (reference sequence). The CDR3 reads CASSYRGLGDTQYF. The DNA for the CDR3 is TGTGCCAGTAGCTACAGGGGGCTTGGAGATACGCAGTATTTT.

This clone was observed a single time. The chain links TRBV6-1 to TRBJ2-5; TRBD2 is a possible D gene (6 bases). V lost 4 bases and J lost 2, with 8 bases in between. This CDR3 comprises 13 residues. Germline CDR1 reads MNHNS; CDR2 reads SASEGT. The CDR3, as DNA: TGTGCCAGCAGTGGCGGGATACAAGAGACCCAGTACTTC. Encoded protein: CASSGGIQETQYF.

The chain combines TRBV18 with TRBJ2-3; 10 bases are a match to TRBD2. J gave up 2 bases and V 6 bases, and 5 bases lay outside the gene matches. This CDR3 spans 15 amino acids. Germline V gene data show CDR1 as KGHSH and CDR2 as LQKENI. The CDR3 DNA reads TGTGCCAGCTCTCTAGCGGGAGCTGACACAGATACGCAGTATTTT. Translation: CASSLAGADTDTQYF. Filled out from reference TRBV18 and TRBJ2-3, the complete variable domain reads NAGVMQNPRHLVRRRGQEARLRCSPMKGHSHVYWYRQLPEEGLKFMVYLQKENIIDESGMPKERFSAEFPKEGPSILRIQQVVRGDSAAYFCASSLAGADTDTQYFGPGTRLTVL.

The chain recombines TRBV19 with TRBJ1-5, with TRBD1 as a possible D gene (6 bases). The length of the CDR3 is 12 residues. Germline CDR1 is LNHDA and CDR2 is SQIVND (reference sequence). V was cut by 2 bases and J by 7 bases, with 6 bases left in between. Here the CDR3 DNA reads TGTGCCAGTAGTATAACAGGGCAGCCCCAGCATTTT. This sequence encodes CASSITGQPQHF.

V usage is TRBV27 and J usage is TRBJ2-7; TRBD1 matches 9 bases. This CDR3 is built from 14 residues. Trimming took 3 bases from V and 3 from J; bases not matched to a gene: 3. From germline, CDR1 is MNHEY and CDR2 SMNVEV (reference sequence). The CDR3 DNA follows: TGTGCCAGCAGTTTCCGGGACAGGGACTACGAGCAGTACTTC. Protein: CASSFRDRDYEQYF.